Listed here are 16 T cell receptor beta chains from one sample, sequenced in a study of blood T cells in healthy people across ages. Using a J-beta primer mix together with a sample-barcoded 5' primer, a second PCR was run for about 6 to 12 cycles. TCRdb ran MiXCR on the 5' RACE reads and lists one entry per CDR3 protein. The sample records hundreds of thousands of distinct CDR3 sequences, approximately 30% being singletons. The source material was blood. The receptors were gathered from a woman aged 80 or older in good health.

This clonotype was detected a few times. Being one base from a much bigger clone, this may be a read error. The chain couples TRBV20-1 to TRBJ2-5; 8 nucleotides agree with TRBD1. Germline V gene data show CDR1 as DFQATT and CDR2 as SNEGSKA (reference sequence). CDR3 length equals 14 residues. V lost 8 bases, J lost 11 bases, and 19 bases stayed unmatched. The CDR3 reads CSPESGQVENEQYF. Here the CDR3 DNA reads TGCAGTCCAGAATCGGGACAGGTTGAAAATGAGCAGTACTTC.

This clonotype was seen ten or more times. This chain joins TRBV29-1 and TRBJ1-1; 7 bases map to TRBD1. Germline trimming cut 6 bases from V and 7 bases from J; bases unmatched to any gene: 8. There are 12 residues in the CDR3. Germline V gene sequence: CDR1 SQVTM, CDR2 ANQGSEA. The CDR3 sequence is CSVDRVENEAFF. CDR3 DNA: TGCAGCGTCGACAGGGTTGAGAATGAAGCTTTCTTT.

The V call is TRBV7-2, the J call TRBJ2-1; maybe TRBD2 (5 bases). CDR3 length equals 12 residues. With 8 bases removed from V and 9 bases from J, the gap between germline ends came to 14 bases. Per germline, CDR1 SGHTA and CDR2 FQGNSA. This CDR3 is CASRGPSGEQFF. CDR3 nucleotides: TGTGCCAGCCGGGGTCCGTCAGGTGAGCAGTTCTTC.

As concerns this clonotype: This may be a read error: a much more frequent sequence differs by one nucleotide. The chain recombines TRBV11-2 with TRBJ2-7; TRBD2 might be the D (5 bases). The better agreement between TRBJ2-5 and the DNA end casts doubt on the J call. This CDR3 is built from 15 residues. Germline lookup yields CDR1 SGHAT and CDR2 FQNNGV. The chain's CDR3 is CASSQAQRAVETQYF. CDR3 bases: TGTGCCAGCAGCCAGGCCCAGAGGGCGGTGGAGACCCAGTACTTC.

This chain connects TRBV7-2 to TRBJ2-2; TRBD1 or TRBD2 may be the D gene (6 bases each). V was pared by 1 base and J by 5 bases, with 11 bases between. The CDR3 is 15 residues long. CDR1 SGHTA and CDR2 FQGNSA come from the germline V gene. The CDR3 DNA follows: TGTGCCAGCAGCTTAGGGCAGGGGAGGACCGGGGAGCTGTTTTTT. Protein product: CASSLGQGRTGELFF.

This clonotype was recorded many times. The CDR3 DNA reads as TGTGCCAGTAGCACCAGAGTGGGCGAGCAGTTCTTC. Translating it yields CASSTRVGEQFF. The chain recombines TRBV19 with TRBJ2-1; no clear D. This CDR3 has 12 amino acids. The V gene's germline CDR1 is LNHDA and CDR2 SQIVND (reference sequence). The ends were cut back, 6 bases at V and 10 bases at J, with 13 bases in the middle.

This clonotype was seen many times. The V and J genes are TRBV4-2 and TRBJ2-4; either TRBD1 or TRBD2 may supply D (6 bases each). The length of the CDR3 is 18 residues. Germline V gene lookup returns CDR1 LGHNA and CDR2 YNFKEQ. V lost 0 bases and J 1 base, leaving 16 bases between the germline ends. The CDR3 DNA reads TGTGCCAGCAGCCAAGAACCGGCTGGGGGGCTGGCCAAAAACATTCAGTACTTC. It codes for CASSQEPAGGLAKNIQYF.

This clonotype occurred once. The V gene is TRBV6-2 or TRBV6-3, the J gene TRBJ2-1; the match to TRBD2 covers 8 bases. The CDR3 is 15 amino acids. Germline V lookup: CDR1 MNHEY, CDR2 SVGEGT. V lost 5 bases and J lost 2; bases outside the gene matches: 5. The DNA of the CDR3 is TGTGCCAGCAGTACGGGGGGGATCACCTACAATGAGCAGTTCTTC. Protein product: CASSTGGITYNEQFF.

This clonotype was seen ten or more times. This CDR3 reads CASSPGGTAYNEQFF. The DNA of the CDR3 is TGCGCCAGCAGCCCGGGGGGAACGGCCTACAATGAGCAGTTCTTC. The chain employs TRBV5-1 and TRBJ2-1, with 7 bases identical to TRBD2. With 4 bases clipped from V and 2 bases from J, the junction kept 6 bases outside the gene matches. The V gene's germline CDR1 is SGHRS and CDR2 YFSETQ. The CDR3 extends over 15 amino acids. The whole variable domain, filled in from reference TRBV5-1 and TRBJ2-1, reads KAGVTQTPRYLIKTRGQQVTLSCSPISGHRSVSWYQQTPGQGLQFLFEYFSETQRNKGNFPGRFSGRQFSNSRSEMNVSTLELGDSALYLCASSPGGTAYNEQFFGPGTRLTVL.

There are many counts of this clonotype. The chain employs TRBV7-2 and TRBJ2-7, with TRBD1 matching over 7 bases. Germline loops: CDR1 SGHTA, CDR2 FQGNSA. Trimming removed 6 bases from V and 2 bases from J; junction bases left unmatched: 10. The CDR3 runs to 15 residues. The CDR3 protein is CASSRMTGSPYEQYF. CDR3 nucleotide sequence: TGTGCCAGCAGTCGAATGACAGGGTCTCCCTACGAGCAGTACTTC.

Only a few counts were recorded for this clonotype. The chain uses TRBV12-3 or TRBV12-4 and TRBJ1-5; 7 bases fit TRBD1. This CDR3 spans 14 amino acids. J was trimmed by 7 bases and V by 3 bases; bases with no gene match: 6. For the CDR3, the DNA is TGTGCCAGCAGTTTGACAGGGAGGGGGCAGCCCCAGCATTTT. Amino acid sequence: CASSLTGRGQPQHF.

V and J are TRBV27 and TRBJ1-5, with TRBD1 matching over 7 bases. V gave up 2 bases and J gave up 9 bases; unmatched junction bases: 10. The V gene's germline CDR1 is MNHEY and CDR2 SMNVEV (reference sequence). This CDR3 is 15 amino acids long. In DNA form, the CDR3 reads TGTGCCAGCAGTTTAGTGCCGCAGGGGGACACGCCCCAGCATTTT. It yields the protein CASSLVPQGDTPQHF.

This clonotype was seen at least ten times. The V and J genes are TRBV20-1 and TRBJ2-1; D possibly corresponds to TRBD1 (6 bases). Looked up from germline, CDR1 is DFQATT and CDR2 is SNEGSKA (reference sequence). The CDR3 loop spans 12 amino acids. V was cut by 6 bases and J by 4 bases, with 10 bases left in between. The CDR3 sequence is CSAGRGYNEQFF. The CDR3, as DNA: TGCAGTGCCGGCAGGGGATACAATGAGCAGTTCTTC.

Many counts were recorded for this clonotype. The genes are TRBV15 and TRBJ2-2; D gene ambiguous. The CDR3 extends over 14 amino acids. V was shortened by 1 base and J by 2 bases, with 5 bases between the two germline ends. Germline CDR1 LNHNV, CDR2 YYDKDF (reference sequence). CDR3 DNA sequence: TGTGCCACCAGCAGAGCCAGAAACACCGGGGAGCTGTTTTTT. This translates into CATSRARNTGELFF.

Points on this clonotype: A read error may explain this, as a much larger clone is one base away. V usage is TRBV6-1 and J usage is TRBJ2-3; 11 nucleotides align to TRBD2. The CDR3 is 16 amino acids. Looked up from germline, CDR1 is MNHNS and CDR2 is SASEGT. The CDR3 is CASNEGLSGGANTQYF. The CDR3 nucleotides read TGTGCCAGCAATGAAGGTCTTAGCGGGGGGGCCAATACGCAGTATTTT.

At least ten counts were recorded for this clonotype. The rearrangement links TRBV28 to TRBJ2-7; 9 nucleotides line up with TRBD1. The CDR3 totals 16 residues. The germline V gene has CDR1 MDHEN and CDR2 SYDVKM. With 10 bases clipped from V and 4 bases from J, the junction kept 17 bases outside the gene matches. CDR3 nucleotide sequence: TGTGCCATTACGACCTTGGGACAGGGTATTGGGTACGAGCAGTACTTC. Protein sequence: CAITTLGQGIGYEQYF.